The 18 T cell receptor beta chains listed next were all sequenced from one sample in a study of blood T cell repertoires in COVID-19. The method was immunoSEQ multiplex PCR; TCRdb's version includes in-frame clones alone and lacks a portion of them. Seen here are roughly 180,000 clones, about 85% observed once, and the top ten hold roughly 5%. Source material: peripheral blood. The receptors come from a woman between 50 and 59 years old with COVID-19, enrolled during active disease.

V and J are TRBV4-3 and TRBJ2-7; D possibly corresponds to TRBD1 (6 bases). Germline CDR1 and CDR2: LGHNA and YSLEER. V was shortened by 1 base and J by 2 bases, with 12 bases between the two germline ends. The CDR3 sequence is 15 residues long. DNA for the CDR3: TGCGCCAGCAGCCAAGCAGACAGGAACGCCTACGAGCAGTACTTC. Protein product: CASSQADRNAYEQYF.

The J gene is TRBJ1-3, the V gene TRBV19; the D is unclear. The CDR3 has 16 amino acids. Between the trimmed V and J ends, which lost 3 bases and 0 bases, there was a span of 12 bases. Germline V CDR1 and CDR2: LNHDA, SQIVND (reference sequence). CDR3 sequence (DNA): TGTGCCAGTAGTATCCACGGACTTCTCTCTGGAAACACCATATATTTT. It translates to CASSIHGLLSGNTIYF.

The chain links TRBV6-5 to TRBJ1-1; 7 positions agree with TRBD1. Germline V lookup: CDR1 MNHEY, CDR2 SVGAGI. V lost 0 bases to trimming and J lost 4 bases; unmatched junction nucleotides: 8. There are 16 residues in the CDR3. In nucleotides, the CDR3 is TGTGCCAGCAGTTACTCCGGGACAGCGGCGATCACTGAAGCTTTCTTT. It specifies CASSYSGTAAITEAFF.

The chain carries TRBV5-6 and TRBJ2-7, with 10 bases that match TRBD1. The J segment lost 0 bases and the V segment lost 1 base, leaving 7 bases of the junction unmatched. This CDR3 spans 17 amino acids. Per germline, CDR1 SGHDT and CDR2 YYEEEE. The CDR3 DNA is TGTGCCAGCAGCTTGTTGGGCGGACAGGGGGACTCCTACGAGCAGTACTTC. Amino acids: CASSLLGGQGDSYEQYF.

V and J are TRBV27 and TRBJ1-6; 10 bases line up with TRBD1. The V gene end was trimmed by 2 bases and the J gene end by 10 bases; junction bases not matched to a gene: 8. Germline CDR1 reads MNHEY; CDR2 reads SMNVEV (reference sequence). The CDR3 spans 16 residues. Here the CDR3 DNA reads TGTGCCAGCAGTTTACGAGTAGGACAGGGGGTCTCACCCCTCCACTTT. It codes for CASSLRVGQGVSPLHF.

This chain connects TRBV7-9 to TRBJ1-2; D gene unclear. The V end lost 0 bases, the J end lost 5 bases, and 7 bases lay between the germline ends. Germline lookup yields CDR1 SEHNR and CDR2 FQNEAQ (reference sequence). CDR3 length: 13 residues. The CDR3 loop is CASSLATPYGYTF. DNA of the CDR3: TGTGCCAGCAGCTTAGCGACACCATATGGCTACACCTTC.

This clone has just one count. This chain uses TRBV12-2 with TRBJ2-1; the tabulated D call, TRBD2, remains unverified against the DNA. TRBV12-2 is a recognized pseudogene. This CDR3 has 15 residues. CDR3 nucleotides: TGTGCAAGTCGCTTACGACAAGCGGGGAACAATGAGCAGTTCTTC. Amino acid sequence: CASRLRQAGNNEQFF.

The V gene is TRBV30, the J gene TRBJ2-3, with 7 bases lining up with TRBD1. The CDR3 loop spans 14 amino acids. V was pared by 3 bases and J by 2 bases, with 5 bases of the junction left unmatched. Germline CDR1 is GTSNPN and CDR2 is SVGIG (reference sequence). The CDR3 here is CAWRRQGNTDTQYF. The CDR3, as DNA: TGTGCCTGGAGGAGACAGGGCAACACAGATACGCAGTATTTT.

To note about this clone: Other DNA sequences in the sample encode the same CDR3. CDR3 sequence (DNA): TGTGCCAGTAGTATAGACAGGGACACTGAAGCTTTCTTT. Translating it yields CASSIDRDTEAFF. The V call is TRBV19, the J call TRBJ1-1; D might be TRBD1 (5 bases). The CDR3 extends over 13 amino acids. The V gene lost 0 bases and the J gene lost 3 bases, with 5 bases spanning the gap. Germline CDR1 LNHDA, CDR2 SQIVND (reference sequence).

J is TRBJ1-2 and V is TRBV2; the D gene is possibly TRBD1 (5 bases). V lost 1 base and J lost 5, with 5 bases in between. This CDR3 region has 12 residues. Germline V gene data show CDR1 as SNHLY and CDR2 as FYNNEI. In DNA form, the CDR3 reads TGTGCCAGCAGTGAAGAGGGGTATGGCTACACCTTC. Amino acids: CASSEEGYGYTF.

The chain links TRBV28 to TRBJ2-3; TRBD2 matches 12 bases. This CDR3 contains 18 residues. The V gene end was trimmed by 4 bases and the J gene end by 0 bases; junction bases not matched to a gene: 8. Germline values: CDR1 MDHEN, CDR2 SYDVKM. The chain's CDR3 is CASSWLAGGINSTDTQYF. The CDR3 DNA reads TGTGCCAGCAGTTGGCTAGCGGGGGGGATAAATAGCACAGATACGCAGTATTTT.

With respect to this clone: Other DNA variants within this sample encode the same CDR3. This chain joins TRBV7-9 and TRBJ2-3; the D gene is possibly TRBD2 (7 bases). CDR1 is SEHNR, CDR2 FQNEAQ, per germline (reference sequence). Trimming stripped 3 bases from V and 3 bases from J, with 10 bases between. CDR3 length: 14 amino acids. The CDR3 spells CASSLAGATDTQYF. In DNA form, the CDR3 reads TGTGCCAGCAGCTTGGCGGGGGCTACAGATACGCAGTATTTT.

This chain uses TRBV5-1 with TRBJ1-1; the match to TRBD1 covers 11 bases. Germline-derived CDR1 and CDR2 are SGHRS and YFSETQ. CDR3 length: 14 amino acids. V shed 5 bases and J 4 bases; nucleotides not matched to a gene: 4. In nucleotides, the CDR3 is TGCGCCAGCAGTCGGGGACAGGGGGGCACTGAAGCTTTCTTT. Amino acids: CASSRGQGGTEAFF.

V is TRBV5-1 and J is TRBJ2-2; 7 bases agree with TRBD1. With 4 bases clipped from V and 1 base from J, the junction kept 7 bases outside the gene matches. The length of the CDR3 is 16 residues. Germline V gives CDR1 SGHRS, CDR2 YFSETQ. The DNA of the CDR3 is TGCGCCAGCAGCCCGTACAGGGGCCAGAACACCGGGGAGCTGTTTTTT. It translates to CASSPYRGQNTGELFF.

V and J are TRBV5-4 and TRBJ1-1, with 8 bases lining up with TRBD1. CDR1 and CDR2 from the germline V gene are SGHNT and YYREEE (reference sequence). The CDR3 loop spans 13 amino acids. The trim removed 4 bases at V and 6 bases at J, leaving 5 bases unmatched. The CDR3 sequence is CASSPDRAAEAFF. The CDR3 coding sequence is TGTGCCAGCAGCCCGGACAGGGCTGCTGAAGCTTTCTTT.

The J gene is TRBJ1-4, the V gene TRBV5-1; possibly TRBD1 for D (5 bases). Per the germline V gene, CDR1 is SGHRS and CDR2 is YFSETQ. V was cut by 4 bases and J by 8 bases, with 12 bases left in between. The CDR3 contains 13 residues. The CDR3 sequence is CASSPGSGEKLFF. In nucleotides, the CDR3 is TGCGCCAGCAGCCCGGGCTCAGGGGAAAAACTGTTTTTT.

The rearrangement uses TRBV4-2 and TRBJ1-1, with a weak D call TRBD1 (5 bases). CDR1 LGHNA and CDR2 YNFKEQ come from the germline V gene. Trimming stripped 0 bases from V and 5 bases from J, with 13 bases between. The CDR3 has 15 residues. In nucleotides, the CDR3 is TGTGCCAGCAGCCAAGACTGGAGGGGTTGGACTGAAGCTTTCTTT. It yields the protein CASSQDWRGWTEAFF.

The chain combines TRBV2 with TRBJ1-2; D is ambiguous. The CDR3 has 14 residues. V dropped 6 bases and J dropped 0 bases, with 11 bases sitting between them. The germline V gene has CDR1 SNHLY and CDR2 FYNNEI. The CDR3 bases are TGTGCCAGCAGCCCCGGGAGGACTAACTATGGCTACACCTTC. This gives the protein CASSPGRTNYGYTF.